Sequencing of this T cell receptor beta chain was carried out in a study of T cell repertoires and HLA-DP antigens. Study background: Transduced HeLa cells presented HLA-DP to CD4+ T cells.

Amplification used primers for 54 TRBV and 13 TRBJ segments. The assay was immunoSEQ multiplex PCR, and TCRdb's table has in-frame clones only and misses some. The sample consists of about 170 clones, 56% of them appearing once. The sample designation means: CD137+ CD4 T cells sorted after culture with HeLa expressing allogeneic HLA-DP. Cells were stimulated with HeLa cells transduced with HLA-DPA1/DPB1, HLA-DM, invariant chain and CD80. HeLa cells expressing allogeneic DPB1 restimulated the approximately 15-day-expanded CD4+ cells for 20 to 30 h. Irradiated (100 Gy) HeLa cells stimulated CD4+ cells at 3:1 with about 50 U/mL IL-2. The germline V gene has CDR1 GTSNPN and CDR2 SVGIG (reference sequence). CDR3 length: 14 residues. The ends were cut back, 0 bases at V and 4 bases at J, with 12 bases in the middle. This clone was seen once.

The source is a man in his fifties in good health and CMV-seronegative. The J gene is TRBJ1-1, the V gene TRBV30; tentatively, D is TRBD1 (5 bases). The sequencing sample was made of alloreactive CD137+ CD4+ T cells from cultured PBMCs. The subset is: CD137+ CD4+ cells sorted after around 24 h restimulation with the allogeneic HLA-DP-expressing HeLa cells. The CDR3, as DNA: TGTGCCTGGAGTGTCGGGGGGGGGAGCACTGAAGCTTTCTTT. Encoded protein: CAWSVGGGSTEAFF.